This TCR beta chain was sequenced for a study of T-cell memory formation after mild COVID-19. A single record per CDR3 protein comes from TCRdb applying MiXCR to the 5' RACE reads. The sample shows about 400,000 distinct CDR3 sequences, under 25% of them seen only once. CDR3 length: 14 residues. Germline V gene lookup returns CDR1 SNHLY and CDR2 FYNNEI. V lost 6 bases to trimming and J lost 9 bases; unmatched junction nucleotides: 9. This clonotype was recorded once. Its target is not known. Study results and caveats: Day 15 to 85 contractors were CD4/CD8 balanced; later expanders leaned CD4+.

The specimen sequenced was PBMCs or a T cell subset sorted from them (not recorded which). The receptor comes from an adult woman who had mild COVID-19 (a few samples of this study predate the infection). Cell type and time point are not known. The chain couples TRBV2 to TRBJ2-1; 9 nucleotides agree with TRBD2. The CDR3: CASRVAGARGEQFF. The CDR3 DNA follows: TGTGCCAGCAGAGTAGCGGGGGCTAGGGGTGAGCAGTTCTTC.